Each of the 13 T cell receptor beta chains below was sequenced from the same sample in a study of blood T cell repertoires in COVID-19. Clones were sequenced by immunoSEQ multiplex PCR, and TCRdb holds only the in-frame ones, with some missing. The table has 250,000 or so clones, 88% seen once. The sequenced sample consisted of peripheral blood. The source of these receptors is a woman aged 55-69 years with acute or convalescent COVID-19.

The CDR3 loop is CASSQGTANQPQHF. CDR3 in DNA: TGTGCCAGCAGCCAGGGGACCGCTAATCAGCCCCAGCATTTT. The chain combines TRBV11-2 with TRBJ1-5; tentative D call: TRBD1 (6 bases). CDR3 length: 14 residues. Germline V gene sequence: CDR1 SGHAT, CDR2 FQNNGV. V shed 5 bases and J shed 4 bases, with 12 bases lying between them.

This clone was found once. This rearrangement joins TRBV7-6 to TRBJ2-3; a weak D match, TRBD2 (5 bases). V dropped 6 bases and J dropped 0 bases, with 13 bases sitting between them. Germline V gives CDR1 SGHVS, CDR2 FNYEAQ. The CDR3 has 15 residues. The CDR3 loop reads CASSPGSWSTDTQYF. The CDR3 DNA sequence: TGTGCCAGCAGTCCGGGGAGCTGGAGCACAGATACGCAGTATTTT.

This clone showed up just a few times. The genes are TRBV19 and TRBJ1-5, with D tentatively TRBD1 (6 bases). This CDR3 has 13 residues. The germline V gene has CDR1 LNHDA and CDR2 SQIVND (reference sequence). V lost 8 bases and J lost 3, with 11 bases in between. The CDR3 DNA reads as TGTGCCAGTCAGGACAGAATCAATCAGCCCCAGCATTTT. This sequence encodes CASQDRINQPQHF.

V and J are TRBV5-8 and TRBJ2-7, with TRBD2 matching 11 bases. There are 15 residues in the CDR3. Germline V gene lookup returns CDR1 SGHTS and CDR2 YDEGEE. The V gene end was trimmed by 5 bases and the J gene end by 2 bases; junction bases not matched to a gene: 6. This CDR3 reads CASRKGLAETYEQYF. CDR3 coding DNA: TGTGCCAGCAGAAAGGGACTAGCGGAGACCTACGAGCAGTACTTC.

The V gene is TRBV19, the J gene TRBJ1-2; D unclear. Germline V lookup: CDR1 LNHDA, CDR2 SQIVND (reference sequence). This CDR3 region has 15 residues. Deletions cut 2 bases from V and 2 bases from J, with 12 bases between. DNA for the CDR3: TGTGCCAGTAGTATACAGGTGCCCTCCAACTATGGCTACACCTTC. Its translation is CASSIQVPSNYGYTF.

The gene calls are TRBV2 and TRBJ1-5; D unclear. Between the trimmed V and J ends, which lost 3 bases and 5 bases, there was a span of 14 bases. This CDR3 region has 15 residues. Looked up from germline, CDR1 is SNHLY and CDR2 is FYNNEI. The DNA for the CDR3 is TGTGCCAGCAGTGATGGGCAGGTCGGTTATCAGCCCCAGCATTTT. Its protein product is CASSDGQVGYQPQHF.

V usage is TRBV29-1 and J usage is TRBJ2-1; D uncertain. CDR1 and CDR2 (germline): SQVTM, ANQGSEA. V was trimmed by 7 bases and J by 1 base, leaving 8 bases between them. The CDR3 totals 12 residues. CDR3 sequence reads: CSARTSYNEQFF. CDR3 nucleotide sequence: TGCAGCGCAAGAACATCCTACAATGAGCAGTTCTTC.

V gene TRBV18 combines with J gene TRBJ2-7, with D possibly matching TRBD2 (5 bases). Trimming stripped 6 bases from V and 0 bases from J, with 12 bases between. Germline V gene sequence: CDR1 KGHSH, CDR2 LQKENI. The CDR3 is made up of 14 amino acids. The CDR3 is CASSLAGGSYEQYF. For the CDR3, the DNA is TGTGCCAGCTCCCTCGCCGGAGGCTCCTACGAGCAGTACTTC. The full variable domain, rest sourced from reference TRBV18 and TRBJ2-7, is NAGVMQNPRHLVRRRGQEARLRCSPMKGHSHVYWYRQLPEEGLKFMVYLQKENIIDESGMPKERFSAEFPKEGPSILRIQQVVRGDSAAYFCASSLAGGSYEQYFGPGTRLTVT.

The CDR3 DNA reads as TGTGCCAGCAGCTCAAGGGACAGACTCCACACTGAAGCTTTCTTT. Protein product: CASSSRDRLHTEAFF. V gene TRBV7-2 combines with J gene TRBJ1-1, with 7 bases matching TRBD1. V gave up 4 bases and J gave up 3 bases; unmatched junction bases: 8. The CDR3 spans 15 residues. CDR1 is SGHTA, CDR2 FQGNSA, per germline.

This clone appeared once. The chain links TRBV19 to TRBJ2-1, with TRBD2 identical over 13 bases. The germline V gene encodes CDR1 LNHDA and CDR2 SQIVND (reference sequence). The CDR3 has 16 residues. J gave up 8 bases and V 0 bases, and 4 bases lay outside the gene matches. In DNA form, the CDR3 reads TGTGCCAGTAGTATAGATCCCGGACTAGCGGGGGATGAGCAGTTCTTC. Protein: CASSIDPGLAGDEQFF.

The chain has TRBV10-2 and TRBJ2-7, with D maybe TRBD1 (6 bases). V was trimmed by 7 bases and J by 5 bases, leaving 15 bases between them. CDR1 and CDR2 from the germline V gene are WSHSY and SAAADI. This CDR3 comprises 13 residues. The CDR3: CASTDWGPDEQYF. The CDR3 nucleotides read TGCGCCAGCACCGACTGGGGGCCTGACGAGCAGTACTTC.

This chain's CDR3 is CASSLTADTQYF. The CDR3 DNA reads as TGTGCCAGCAGCTTAACGGCAGATACGCAGTATTTT. The genes are TRBV11-3 and TRBJ2-3; D remains unclear. Germline V gene data show CDR1 as SGHNT and CDR2 as YENEEA. The germline V and J ends were trimmed by 2 bases and 4 bases, with 4 bases remaining between them. The CDR3 sequence is 12 residues long.

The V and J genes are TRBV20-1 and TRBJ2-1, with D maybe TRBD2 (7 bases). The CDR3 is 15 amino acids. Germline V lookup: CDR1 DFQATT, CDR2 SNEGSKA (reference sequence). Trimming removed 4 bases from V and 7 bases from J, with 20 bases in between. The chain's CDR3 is CSAIDGGRMINEQFF. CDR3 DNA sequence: TGCAGTGCTATTGACGGGGGGCGGATGATAAATGAGCAGTTCTTC.